The 27 T cell receptor beta chains in this list originate from one sample, sequenced in a study of shared clonotypes between healthy human individuals. Sequenced by immunoSEQ multiplex PCR; TCRdb stores in-frame clones only, minus some. The data show about 1,900,000 clones, less than 95% seen once. Terminally differentiated effector memory CD45RA+ cells were excluded from the naive CD8 cells, which were CD45RO-negative and positively selected for CCR7. Sequencing used naive CD8+ T cells sorted from blood. All receptors derive from a man younger than 35 in good health.

Here the CDR3 reads CASSHTDSGNTIYF. The CDR3 nucleotides read TGTGCCAGCAGTCATACAGACTCTGGAAACACCATATATTTT. The chain is built from TRBV13 and TRBJ1-3, with D unclear. CDR1 is PRHDT and CDR2 is FYEKMQ in the germline V gene (reference sequence). V lost 6 bases and J 0 bases, leaving 9 bases between the germline ends. There are 14 residues in the CDR3.

The chain has TRBV13 and TRBJ2-7; D may be TRBD1 (6 bases). Germline V lookup: CDR1 PRHDT, CDR2 FYEKMQ (reference sequence). V was cut by 5 bases and J by 2 bases, with 10 bases left in between. The CDR3 spans 13 residues. This CDR3 is CASSQGQAYEQYF. CDR3 in DNA: TGTGCCAGCAGCCAGGGACAAGCCTACGAGCAGTACTTC.

This chain connects TRBV30 to TRBJ1-2, with D possibly TRBD1 on 6 matching bases. V was cut by 2 bases and J by 8 bases, with 15 bases left in between. CDR1 and CDR2 from the germline V gene are GTSNPN and SVGIG (reference sequence). The CDR3 contains 13 residues. The CDR3 reads CAWSPGALRGYTF. In DNA form, the CDR3 reads TGTGCCTGGAGTCCGGGGGCGCTCAGGGGCTACACCTTC.

The rearrangement joins TRBV27 to TRBJ2-7; the D gene is possibly TRBD1 (5 bases). Looked up from germline, CDR1 is MNHEY and CDR2 is SMNVEV (reference sequence). V shed 1 base and J shed 5 bases, with 12 bases lying between them. The CDR3 is made up of 14 amino acids. The CDR3 DNA reads as TGTGCCAGCAGTTTATTAGGGGCGCAGGACGAGCAGTACTTC. This translates into CASSLLGAQDEQYF.

The chain links TRBV7-9 to TRBJ1-1; no definite D call. V lost 0 bases and J 4 bases, leaving 9 bases between the germline ends. The CDR3 has 14 residues. The germline V gene encodes CDR1 SEHNR and CDR2 FQNEAQ (reference sequence). In DNA form, the CDR3 reads TGTGCCAGCAGCTTAGCAGGTGGGGTCACTGAAGCTTTCTTT. Its translation is CASSLAGGVTEAFF.

The rearrangement links TRBV4-3 to TRBJ2-6; D remains unclear. The CDR3 totals 18 residues. V dropped 1 base and J dropped 0 bases, with 13 bases sitting between them. From germline, CDR1 is LGHNA and CDR2 YSLEER. The chain's CDR3 is CASSQGLNSYSGANVLTF. The CDR3 DNA sequence: TGCGCCAGCAGCCAAGGTCTAAACAGCTACTCTGGGGCCAACGTCCTGACTTTC.

The chain couples TRBV9 to TRBJ2-1, with 7 positions matching TRBD1. The CDR3 spans 15 residues. V trimming: 5 bases; J trimming: 0 bases; junction bases outside the gene matches: 5. The germline V gene encodes CDR1 SGDLS and CDR2 YYNGEE. CDR3 DNA: TGTGCCAGCAGAGTTGGGGACAGCTCCTACAATGAGCAGTTCTTC. Protein sequence: CASRVGDSSYNEQFF.

V is TRBV4-1 and J is TRBJ2-2, with a weak D call TRBD1 (6 bases). Germline CDR1 reads MGHRA; CDR2 reads YSYEKL. The CDR3 spans 15 residues. Trimming removed 3 bases at V and 7 bases at J, with 15 bases between. CDR3 nucleotide sequence: TGCGCCAGCAGCCATGCCCTACAGGGTGTCGGGGAGCTGTTTTTT. Amino acids: CASSHALQGVGELFF.

The J gene is TRBJ2-5, the V gene TRBV19, with TRBD2 matching 10 bases. The V segment lost 3 bases and the J segment 3 bases; nucleotides outside the gene matches: 7. This CDR3 has 16 residues. CDR1 LNHDA and CDR2 SQIVND come from the germline V gene (reference sequence). CDR3 DNA: TGTGCCAGTAGTATGTTCCTAGCGGGAGAAGAAGAGACCCAGTACTTC. Translating it yields CASSMFLAGEEETQYF.

The rearrangement joins TRBV11-2 to TRBJ2-7; 10 nucleotides match TRBD1. Germline-derived CDR1 and CDR2 are SGHAT and FQNNGV. With V trimmed by 5 bases and J by 6 bases, 4 bases remained unmatched. The CDR3 has 13 residues. CDR3 protein: CASSIGTGAEQYF. The CDR3 bases are TGTGCCAGCAGCATCGGGACAGGGGCCGAGCAGTACTTC.

V and J are TRBV11-2 and TRBJ2-3; the match to TRBD1 covers 7 bases. There are 16 residues in the CDR3. Germline V CDR1 and CDR2: SGHAT, FQNNGV. V shed 5 bases and J 2 bases; nucleotides not matched to a gene: 10. In nucleotides, the CDR3 is TGTGCCAGCAGCCCGAGGGACAGCCTGTACACAGATACGCAGTATTTT. This gives the protein CASSPRDSLYTDTQYF.

The rearrangement uses TRBV13 and TRBJ2-1, with 10 bases aligning to TRBD2. V was pared by 5 bases and J by 2 bases, with 6 bases of the junction left unmatched. CDR3 length: 16 residues. The germline V gene has CDR1 PRHDT and CDR2 FYEKMQ (reference sequence). CDR3: CASSLWTSGTYNEQFF. The CDR3, as DNA: TGTGCCAGCAGCCTATGGACTAGCGGTACCTACAATGAGCAGTTCTTC.

The chain carries TRBV5-1 and TRBJ2-1; 10 positions match TRBD2. This CDR3 is 15 amino acids long. Germline-derived CDR1 and CDR2 are SGHRS and YFSETQ. The V segment lost 0 bases and the J segment 8 bases; nucleotides outside the gene matches: 5. The CDR3 spells CASSLGSGRWDEQFF. The CDR3 DNA follows: TGCGCCAGCAGCTTGGGTAGCGGGAGGTGGGATGAGCAGTTCTTC.

The chain joins TRBV2 to TRBJ2-3; D may match TRBD1 or TRBD2 (5 bases each). Trimming cost V 1 base and J 2 bases, with 10 bases left between them. There are 15 residues in the CDR3. Germline CDR1 SNHLY, CDR2 FYNNEI. CDR3 amino acids: CASSEEPGHTDTQYF. The CDR3, as DNA: TGTGCCAGCAGTGAAGAGCCGGGGCACACAGATACGCAGTATTTT. Filled out from reference TRBV2 and TRBJ2-3, the complete variable domain reads EPEVTQTPSHQVTQMGQEVILRCVPISNHLYFYWYRQILGQKVEFLVSFYNNEISEKSEIFDDQFSVERPDGSNFTLKIRSTKLEDSAMYFCASSEEPGHTDTQYFGPGTRLTVL.

This rearrangement joins TRBV5-6 to TRBJ1-1, with TRBD1 identical over 7 bases. CDR3 length: 15 amino acids. The germline V gene encodes CDR1 SGHDT and CDR2 YYEEEE. With V trimmed by 2 bases and J by 0 bases, 4 bases remained unmatched. The CDR3 bases are TGTGCCAGCAGCTTACGGGACAGCATGAACACTGAAGCTTTCTTT. Its translation: CASSLRDSMNTEAFF.

This clone was seen just once. The chain has TRBV27 and TRBJ1-1, with TRBD1 matching 9 bases. CDR3 length: 16 residues. CDR1 and CDR2 (germline): MNHEY, SMNVEV (reference sequence). V trimming: 1 base; J trimming: 4 bases; junction bases outside the gene matches: 7. The CDR3 is CASSLLQGARGTEAFF. The CDR3 nucleotides are TGTGCCAGCAGTTTATTACAGGGGGCGCGGGGCACTGAAGCTTTCTTT.

This clone is a singleton in its sample. The chain employs TRBV11-2 and TRBJ2-1; 11 bases fit TRBD2. Germline CDR1 is SGHAT and CDR2 is FQNNGV. V gave up 0 bases and J gave up 8 bases; unmatched junction bases: 18. This CDR3 is built from 20 residues. CDR3 in DNA: TGTGCCAGCAGCTTAGATCTTCCCTCTCTACTAGCGGGAGTAACTGATGAGCAGTTCTTC. Residues: CASSLDLPSLLAGVTDEQFF.

V and J are TRBV7-8 and TRBJ2-1; D may be TRBD2 (5 bases). Germline assignment: CDR1 SGHVS and CDR2 FQNEAQ. This CDR3 is 16 amino acids long. Deletions cut 0 bases from V and 3 bases from J, with 12 bases between. CDR3 nucleotide sequence: TGTGCCAGCAGCTTAGCTCCTTTGAGGGACTACAATGAGCAGTTCTTC. This codes for CASSLAPLRDYNEQFF.

CDR3 nucleotide sequence: TGCGCCAGCAGCCAAGGTAAGGTCTCCGGTCAGCCCCAGCATTTT. Translated: CASSQGKVSGQPQHF. The genes are TRBV4-1 and TRBJ1-5; unclear D gene. The CDR3 spans 15 residues. Trimming took 1 base from V and 6 from J, leaving 13 bases between them. CDR1 is MGHRA and CDR2 is YSYEKL in the germline V gene.

The chain recombines TRBV19 with TRBJ2-7, with 7 bases matching TRBD1. Trimming at V came to 5 bases and at J to 2 bases, leaving 6 bases not matched to a gene. CDR1 is LNHDA, CDR2 SQIVND, per germline (reference sequence). This CDR3 has 14 residues. The CDR3 nucleotides are TGTGCCAGTAGTTACTCCGGGACAGCCTACGAGCAGTACTTC. Translation: CASSYSGTAYEQYF.

V usage is TRBV7-2 and J usage is TRBJ2-3; TRBD2 aligns across 9 bases. The CDR3 extends over 13 amino acids. Germline loops: CDR1 SGHTA, CDR2 FQGNSA. V lost 5 bases and J lost 14; bases outside the gene matches: 11. The CDR3 DNA follows: TGTGCCAGCAGCCCGACTAGCGGACCCCTGGGGTATTTT. It is translated as CASSPTSGPLGYF. The full variable domain, rest sourced from reference TRBV7-2 and TRBJ2-3, is GAGVSQSPSNKVTEKGKDVELRCDPISGHTALYWYRQSLGQGLEFLIYFQGNSAPDKSGLPSDRFSAERTGGSVSTLTIQRTQQEDSAVYLCASSPTSGPLGYFGPGTRLTVL.

This chain links TRBV2 with TRBJ2-7; 9 positions match TRBD1. The V gene's germline CDR1 is SNHLY and CDR2 FYNNEI. V trimming: 1 base; J trimming: 2 bases; junction bases outside the gene matches: 6. This CDR3 spans 16 amino acids. CDR3 sequence (DNA): TGTGCCAGCAGTGAAGTTTTTGGGACAGGGCCCTACGAGCAGTACTTC. Translated: CASSEVFGTGPYEQYF.

The chain couples TRBV13 to TRBJ1-4; 7 nucleotides line up with TRBD1. Germline V gene data show CDR1 as PRHDT and CDR2 as FYEKMQ (reference sequence). V dropped 5 bases and J dropped 2; count of bases not matched to a gene: 5. CDR3 length: 15 residues. CDR3 protein: CASSGQGETNEKLFF. CDR3 nucleotide sequence: TGTGCCAGCAGCGGCCAGGGGGAGACTAATGAAAAACTGTTTTTT.

This clone was detected once. The rearrangement joins TRBV5-4 to TRBJ2-7; tentatively, D is TRBD1 (5 bases). CDR1 SGHNT and CDR2 YYREEE come from the germline V gene (reference sequence). V was trimmed by 2 bases and J by 4 bases, leaving 10 bases between them. The CDR3 extends over 13 amino acids. The CDR3 DNA reads as TGTGCCAGCAGCTTTATAGGGGTTTACGAGCAGTACTTC. Translated, it gives CASSFIGVYEQYF.

This chain connects TRBV18 to TRBJ2-3; D is possibly TRBD1 (5 bases). Trimming pared 3 bases from V and 2 bases from J, leaving 15 bases between. The CDR3 has 16 residues. Germline values: CDR1 KGHSH, CDR2 LQKENI. This chain's CDR3 is CASSPTKGRDTDTQYF. The CDR3 nucleotides are TGTGCCAGCTCACCTACCAAGGGGCGAGACACAGATACGCAGTATTTT.

This clone was seen once. The identical CDR3 is also encoded by other nucleotide sequences in the sample. This chain joins TRBV7-2 and TRBJ2-7; D not certain. Deletions cut 1 base from V and 3 bases from J, with 7 bases between. The CDR3 sequence is 13 residues long. From germline, CDR1 is SGHTA and CDR2 FQGNSA. CDR3 protein: CASSLGVGYEQYF. The CDR3 nucleotides read TGTGCCAGCAGCTTAGGGGTCGGCTACGAGCAGTACTTC.

Only one count was recorded for this clone. This chain uses TRBV2 with TRBJ2-5, with 9 positions matching TRBD2. V was clipped by 6 bases and J by 2 bases; unmatched bases: 16. Germline loops: CDR1 SNHLY, CDR2 FYNNEI. This CDR3 has 18 residues. CDR3 residues: CASRAKRGAPVFQETQYF. In DNA form, the CDR3 reads TGTGCCAGCAGAGCTAAGCGGGGGGCTCCAGTTTTTCAAGAGACCCAGTACTTC.